The 20 T cell receptor beta chains reported below all come from one sample, sequenced in a study of early T cells in non-severe SARS-CoV-2 infection. Each CDR3 protein gets one entry after TCRdb re-called the 5' RACE reads with MiXCR. The table records tens of thousands of distinct CDR3 sequences, roughly 4.2% of them present only once. Sequencing was done on a sample of whole blood. These TCRs come from an adult who was a healthcare worker with PCR-confirmed SARS-CoV-2 infection or an uninfected control (not recorded which).

The table lists this clonotype with many counts. V is TRBV12-3 or TRBV12-4 and J is TRBJ2-7; D not resolved. The ends were cut back, 7 bases at V and 7 bases at J, with 20 bases in the middle. This CDR3 has 14 residues. CDR3 amino acids: CASMETARVGEQYF. Written as DNA, the CDR3 is TGTGCCAGCATGGAGACCGCCCGGGTGGGTGAGCAGTACTTC.

In this sample, this clonotype is medium-sized. This chain links TRBV7-6 with TRBJ2-1, with D perhaps matching TRBD2 (5 bases). V was cut by 1 base and J by 4 bases, with 11 bases left in between. The V gene's germline CDR1 is SGHVS and CDR2 FNYEAQ. The CDR3 covers 15 residues. CDR3 in amino acids: CASSLGGAEYNEQFF. The CDR3 nucleotides read TGTGCCAGCAGCTTAGGAGGAGCGGAATACAATGAGCAGTTCTTC.

In its sample, this clonotype was seen many times. The V and J genes are TRBV29-1 and TRBJ2-6; 8 nucleotides agree with TRBD1. Germline assignment: CDR1 SQVTM and CDR2 ANQGSEA. Losses at the gene ends were 6 bases for V and 0 bases for J; bases not matched to a gene: 4. CDR3 length: 15 residues. The DNA for the CDR3 is TGCAGCGTGACAGGGGCCAACTCTGGGGCCAACGTCCTGACTTTC. Translated: CSVTGANSGANVLTF.

This clonotype was found many times. V and J are TRBV29-1 and TRBJ2-1, with 7 bases matching TRBD2. Trimming at V came to 7 bases and at J to 0 bases, leaving 18 bases not matched to a gene. The CDR3 spans 18 residues. Per the germline V gene, CDR1 is SQVTM and CDR2 is ANQGSEA. In DNA, the CDR3 is TGCAGCGCCACAAGACCAATGTCTAGCGGACTCTCCTACAATGAGCAGTTCTTC. As protein: CSATRPMSSGLSYNEQFF.

Many counts were recorded for this clonotype. The V gene is TRBV6-5, the J gene TRBJ2-1; 12 nucleotides agree with TRBD1. V shed 0 bases and J 6 bases; nucleotides not matched to a gene: 15. The CDR3 spans 20 residues. Germline V gene lookup returns CDR1 MNHEY and CDR2 SVGAGI. The CDR3 region has the DNA TGTGCCAGCAGTTACTCGGGACAGGGGGCAAAGTTGGGGAACCGCAATGAGCAGTTCTTC. The encoded protein is CASSYSGQGAKLGNRNEQFF.

This clonotype was found many times. This chain joins TRBV3-2 and TRBJ2-7; the DNA was not used to check the table's D call, TRBD2. TRBV3-2 is an annotated pseudogene. This CDR3 has 16 amino acids. CDR3 coding DNA: TGTGCCAGCAGCCCCTCCCCAGCAAGGAACTCCTACGAGCAGTACTTC. Translating it yields CASSPSPARNSYEQYF.

This clonotype was recorded at least ten times. The chain joins TRBV12-3 or TRBV12-4 to TRBJ2-7; D is unclear. The V gene lost 6 bases and the J gene lost 4 bases, with 7 bases spanning the gap. CDR3 length: 11 residues. The CDR3 is CASSLTYEQYF. The CDR3 bases are TGTGCCAGCAGCCTGACGTACGAGCAGTACTTC.

This clonotype has a count of ten or more. The chain combines TRBV6-2 or TRBV6-3 with TRBJ1-5; maybe TRBD1 (6 bases). The CDR3 consists of 15 residues. V was clipped by 2 bases and J by 3 bases, with 11 bases between them. Germline values: CDR1 MNHEY, CDR2 SVGEGT. This CDR3 is CASSYPHRANQPQHF. Here the CDR3 DNA reads TGTGCCAGCAGTTACCCCCACAGGGCCAATCAGCCCCAGCATTTT.

This clonotype was detected ten times or more. The chain uses TRBV9 and TRBJ2-1; TRBD1 might be the D (6 bases). Germline values: CDR1 SGDLS, CDR2 YYNGEE. V was clipped by 4 bases and J by 5 bases, with 10 bases between them. The CDR3 sequence is 13 residues long. The CDR3 spells CASSSRDNNEQFF. The CDR3 DNA reads TGTGCCAGCAGCTCCCGGGACAACAATGAGCAGTTCTTC.

This clonotype was detected ten times or more. This rearrangement joins TRBV13 to TRBJ2-3, with 9 positions matching TRBD2. Per germline, CDR1 PRHDT and CDR2 FYEKMQ (reference sequence). The length of the CDR3 is 16 residues. V lost 5 bases and J lost 0; bases outside the gene matches: 6. The CDR3: CASSPRTSESTDTQYF. CDR3 sequence (DNA): TGTGCCAGCAGCCCCCGGACTAGCGAAAGCACAGATACGCAGTATTTT.

The sample holds many counts of this clonotype. The rearrangement joins TRBV12-3 or TRBV12-4 to TRBJ2-2, with TRBD1 matching 9 bases. The CDR3 has 16 amino acids. J was trimmed by 5 bases and V by 4 bases; bases with no gene match: 8. The CDR3 sequence: CASSSSTGGRTGELFF. CDR3 DNA: TGTGCCAGCAGTTCCTCGACAGGGGGAAGGACCGGGGAGCTGTTTTTT.

Ten or more counts support this clonotype. This sequence joins TRBV27 and TRBJ2-1; D possibly corresponds to TRBD2 (6 bases). V lost 3 bases to trimming and J lost 3 bases, with 30 bases between them. Germline CDR1 is MNHEY and CDR2 is SMNVEV (reference sequence). The CDR3 is made up of 21 amino acids. Written as DNA, the CDR3 is TGTGCCAGCAGTTTTGATCCCCCACATAGGGCCGGGAGAGCCTACTACAATGAGCAGTTCTTC. Translation gives CASSFDPPHRAGRAYYNEQFF.

This clonotype was observed many times. This chain joins TRBV20-1 and TRBJ1-2; TRBD1 agrees at 7 bases. This CDR3 has 12 residues. Germline CDR1 and CDR2: DFQATT and SNEGSKA (reference sequence). After removal of 7 bases from V and 11 bases from J, the junction contained 13 bases not matched to a gene. CDR3 in DNA: TGCAGTGTCTTTGACAGGGAGCCCAATTACACCTTC. Its protein is CSVFDREPNYTF.

This clonotype is categorized as medium-sized (0.01 to 0.1%). This rearrangement joins TRBV10-3 to TRBJ2-1, with D possibly matching TRBD1 (5 bases). The germline gives CDR1 ENHRY, CDR2 SYGVKD. The V gene lost 6 bases and the J gene lost 4 bases, with 16 bases spanning the gap. This CDR3 comprises 15 residues. CDR3 amino acids: CAIREDRKGYNEQFF. DNA of the CDR3: TGTGCCATCAGAGAAGACAGAAAAGGTTACAATGAGCAGTTCTTC.

This clonotype was counted ten times or more. This chain joins TRBV5-1 and TRBJ2-7, with a tentative D call TRBD2 (6 bases). Deletions cut 4 bases from V and 1 base from J, with 15 bases between. Germline-derived CDR1 and CDR2 are SGHRS and YFSETQ. This CDR3 is 15 amino acids long. The CDR3 DNA reads TGCGCCAGCAGCCCGGAGGGCACTCTATCCTACGAGCAGTACTTC. Translating it yields CASSPEGTLSYEQYF.

This clonotype was seen a few times. V gene TRBV6-5 combines with J gene TRBJ2-3; TRBD2 agrees at 9 bases. Per the germline V gene, CDR1 is MNHEY and CDR2 is SVGAGI. CDR3 size: 15 residues. With V trimmed by 5 bases and J by 2 bases, 5 bases remained unmatched. The CDR3 DNA reads as TGTGCCAGCAGTCTAGCGGGGTTATCCACAGATACGCAGTATTTT. Translated, it gives CASSLAGLSTDTQYF.

The sample holds many counts of this clonotype. J is TRBJ2-7 and V is TRBV20-1; TRBD1 matches 8 bases. Germline CDR1 DFQATT, CDR2 SNEGSKA (reference sequence). This CDR3 has 14 residues. The junction had 4 bases not matched to a gene; V was cut back by 2 bases and J by 1 base. CDR3 bases: TGCAGTGCTAGATCGGGGACAGGATCCTACGAGCAGTACTTC. Translation gives CSARSGTGSYEQYF.

CDR3 region: CASCTGTRSPYEQYF. As DNA, the CDR3 is TGTGCCAGCTGTACCGGGACTAGGTCTCCGTACGAGCAGTACTTC. The genes are TRBV28 and TRBJ2-7; 8 bases line up with TRBD2. There are 15 residues in the CDR3. V lost 8 bases and J lost 4; bases outside the gene matches: 13. From germline, CDR1 is MDHEN and CDR2 SYDVKM.

This clonotype was detected many times. The CDR3 spells CSARGLGQGKVGAFF. CDR3 DNA: TGCAGTGCTAGGGGGCTGGGACAGGGAAAGGTCGGAGCTTTCTTT. This chain joins TRBV20-1 and TRBJ1-1; 9 positions agree with TRBD1. CDR1 is DFQATT, CDR2 SNEGSKA, per germline (reference sequence). Trimming cost V 3 bases and J 10 bases; bases outside gene matches: 15. This CDR3 region has 15 residues.

Ten or more counts support this clonotype. The chain combines TRBV15 with TRBJ1-5, with D possibly matching TRBD1 (5 bases). Germline assignment: CDR1 LNHNV and CDR2 YYDKDF (reference sequence). This CDR3 is 14 amino acids long. Trimming removed 5 bases from V and 7 bases from J, with 15 bases in between. The CDR3 nucleotides are TGTGCCACCAGCTCCAAGGACACGAACCAGCCCCAGCATTTT. Translation: CATSSKDTNQPQHF.